The clone carrying this T cell receptor beta chain was seen many times. The data were obtained in a study of T cells in Graves' hyperthyroidism and ophthalmopathy. What was amplified from RNA transcripts were TCR beta CDR3 regions. First-round RT-PCR with HTBI primers amplified the TCR CDR3 region. MiXCR was run by TCRdb on the multiplex PCR reads, yielding one entry per CDR3 protein. There are more than 450,000 distinct CDR3 sequences in the sample; around 20% occur only once, and around 50% lies in the top ten. This CDR3 has 16 residues. Germline V gene lookup returns CDR1 DFQATT and CDR2 SNEGSKA (reference sequence). V was cut by 0 bases and J by 5 bases, with 17 bases left in between.

The sequenced sample was blood. This sequence originates from a man aged 40-50 years with Graves' ophthalmopathy. The rearrangement joins TRBV20-1 to TRBJ2-1; D is ambiguous. CDR3 residues: CSARDLSQQRDNEQFF. CDR3 nucleotides: TGCAGTGCTAGAGATCTGTCACAACAGAGAGACAATGAGCAGTTCTTC.